This TCR beta chain was retrieved from a study of T cell responses to AZD1222 COVID-19 vaccine. The repertoire was sequenced with immunoSEQ multiplex PCR; TCRdb's copy has only in-frame clones and lacks some. This table has about 110,000 clones, about nine tenths appearing once. Germline-derived CDR1 and CDR2 are LGHDT and YNNKEL (reference sequence). V dropped 3 bases and J dropped 1 base, with 4 bases sitting between them. The CDR3 loop spans 12 amino acids. This material consisted of peripheral blood, taken 28 days after the second AZD1222 dose. The chain uses TRBV3-1 (or the pseudogene TRBV3-2) and TRBJ2-7; D gene unclear. The TCR comes from an adult who received the AZD1222 COVID-19 vaccine. As DNA, the CDR3 is TGTGCCAGCAGCCACGGTTCCTACGAGCAGTACTTC. Amino acid sequence: CASSHGSYEQYF.